One sample yielded the 10 T cell receptor beta chains listed below, sequenced in a study of identical twins. TCRdb independently ran MiXCR on the 5' RACE reads; one entry per CDR3 protein. The sample comprises roughly 1,500,000 distinct CDR3 sequences, under 35% of which are singletons, and more than 0.25% rests with the top ten. Specimen: cord blood. Receptors originate from a newborn girl in good health.

This clonotype has a handful of counts. The chain uses TRBV11-2 and TRBJ1-1; the D is unclear. Trimming took 8 bases from V and 0 from J, leaving 13 bases between them. Per the germline V gene, CDR1 is SGHAT and CDR2 is FQNNGV. The CDR3 extends over 14 amino acids. CDR3 protein: CASSWRPMNTEAFF. CDR3 nucleotide sequence: TGTGCCAGCTCTTGGAGGCCAATGAACACTGAAGCTTTCTTT.

This sequence joins TRBV20-1 and TRBJ1-1, with D perhaps TRBD1 (5 bases). From germline, CDR1 is DFQATT and CDR2 SNEGSKA (reference sequence). Trimming pared 7 bases from V and 8 bases from J, leaving 8 bases between. CDR3 length: 9 residues. CDR3 loop: CSVKGEAFF. Written as DNA, the CDR3 is TGCAGTGTGAAGGGGGAAGCTTTCTTT.

This clonotype was observed at least ten times. V usage is TRBV20-1 and J usage is TRBJ2-7; D remains ambiguous. Germline V CDR1 and CDR2: DFQATT, SNEGSKA (reference sequence). The V end was cut by 3 bases, the J end by 3 bases, with 3 bases between. The CDR3 sequence is 10 residues long. The CDR3 protein is CSASRYEQYF. CDR3 coding DNA: TGCAGTGCTAGTCGCTACGAGCAGTACTTC.

This chain links TRBV18 with TRBJ2-3, with 7 positions matching TRBD2. The length of the CDR3 is 14 residues. V shed 5 bases and J 4 bases; nucleotides not matched to a gene: 6. Looked up from germline, CDR1 is KGHSH and CDR2 is LQKENI. The CDR3 DNA follows: TGTGCCAGCTCAGCGGGAGTGTCGGCAGATACGCAGTATTTT. This codes for CASSAGVSADTQYF.

This clonotype turned up a few times. The junction departs from the called germline gene at one end, perhaps through a read error. The chain is built from TRBV11-2 and TRBJ2-7, with D unclear. The CDR3 totals 17 residues. CDR1 is SGHAT, CDR2 FQNNGV, per germline. The CDR3 sequence: CASSLGSQPWPSYAQYF. CDR3 DNA sequence: TGTGCCAGCAGCTTAGGGTCACAGCCTTGGCCCTCCTACGCGCAGTACTTC.

The gene calls are TRBV20-1 and TRBJ2-3; 13 bases line up with TRBD2. With 4 bases clipped from V and 5 bases from J, the junction kept 3 bases outside the gene matches. The length of the CDR3 is 14 residues. Germline CDR1 reads DFQATT; CDR2 reads SNEGSKA (reference sequence). The CDR3 is CSATRTSGRDTQYF. The CDR3 DNA sequence: TGCAGTGCTACGCGGACTAGCGGGAGAGATACGCAGTATTTT.

The genes are TRBV10-3 and TRBJ2-5, with TRBD1 identical over 8 bases. The CDR3 runs 13 residues. The germline CDR1 and CDR2 sequences are ENHRY and SYGVKD. V trimming: 6 bases; J trimming: 1 base; junction bases outside the gene matches: 1. The CDR3 spells CAIRGTGQETQYF. The DNA for the CDR3 is TGTGCCATCAGAGGGACAGGCCAAGAGACCCAGTACTTC.

The V call is TRBV12-5, the J call TRBJ2-7; TRBD1 agrees at 7 bases. J lost 7 bases, V lost 0 bases, and 15 bases had no gene match. The germline CDR1 and CDR2 sequences are LGHNT and FRNRAP. The CDR3 contains 17 residues. CDR3 amino acids: CASGLVLGTESYNEQYF. CDR3 DNA: TGTGCTAGTGGTTTGGTACTCGGGACAGAGTCCTACAATGAGCAGTACTTC.

The chain joins TRBV7-8 to TRBJ2-1; 7 positions match TRBD1. Germline CDR1 and CDR2: SGHVS and FQNEAQ. The CDR3 is 15 amino acids. V dropped 1 base and J dropped 5; count of bases not matched to a gene: 5. CDR3 sequence reads: CASSLEQGSHNEQFF. CDR3 bases: TGTGCCAGCAGCTTAGAACAGGGGAGCCACAATGAGCAGTTCTTC.

This clonotype was counted between two and nine times. V and J are TRBV5-1 and TRBJ2-7; D possibly uses TRBD1 or TRBD2 (5 bases each). Germline-derived CDR1 and CDR2 are SGHRS and YFSETQ. Trimming removed 4 bases from V and 3 bases from J, with 17 bases in between. CDR3 length: 15 amino acids. CDR3 loop: CASSPRPGRNYEQYF. DNA for the CDR3: TGCGCCAGCAGCCCTAGACCGGGACGGAACTACGAGCAGTACTTC.